This section outlines one T cell receptor (beta chain) sequence together with its context. TCRdb reanalyzed the PCR reads with MiXCR. The sample has over 50,000 clones, roughly 30% seen once. The data belong to a study of metastatic and nonmetastatic thyroid tumors. Patients underwent thyroid surgery, and none had received any treatment before it. Germline values: CDR1 PRHDT, CDR2 FYEKMQ (reference sequence). The CDR3 extends over 16 amino acids. Trimming took 3 bases from V and 0 from J, leaving 12 bases between them. The sample comprised blood. V usage is TRBV13 and J usage is TRBJ2-1, with D unclear. The sequence derives from a female donor with papillary thyroid cancer or a benign thyroid nodule (not recorded which). Some clones in this sample may be carry-over from other donors' samples. CDR3 protein: CASSLSERSSYNEQFF. CDR3 in DNA: TGTGCCAGCAGCTTGTCTGAGAGGAGCTCCTACAATGAGCAGTTCTTC.